These T cell receptor beta chains were read from a single sample in a study of blood T cell repertoires in COVID-19. Produced via immunoSEQ multiplex PCR; TCRdb's table is partial and in-frame only. This sample has around 200,000 clones, with about 90% found just once. Sequenced input: peripheral blood. These receptors all stem from a woman aged 60 to 75 with COVID-19, enrolled during active disease. The CDR3 runs from the conserved cysteine through the conserved F or W. D genes are given only for firm matches. The listing skips clone size in some rows; elsewhere it reads once, few, many or a size class.

15	.	TRBJ1-5	.	TRBV19	TGTGCCAGTAGTATGATAGGACAGAGCAATCAGCCCCAGCATTTT	CASSMIGQSNQPQHF
19	.	TRBJ2-4	.	TRBV21-1	TGTGCCAGCAGCAACGGGGTTTCAGTGGGAACCCAAGGTGGGAACATTCAGTACTTC	CASSNGVSVGTQGGNIQYF
16	.	TRBJ1-6	TRBD1	TRBV9	TGTGCCAGCAGCGTAGGGGACAGGGGGTTGGCTTCACCCCTCCACTTT	CASSVGDRGLASPLHF
14	.	TRBJ1-5	TRBD1	TRBV6-6	TGTGCCAGCAGTCAAGGGGGCGCGGAGCAGCCCCAGCATTTT	CASSQGGAEQPQHF
13	.	TRBJ1-1	TRBD1	TRBV30	TGTGCCTGGAGCACAGGGGGGAACACTGAAGCTTTCTTT	CAWSTGGNTEAFF
15	.	TRBJ2-2	TRBD1	TRBV28	TGTGCCAGCAGTCCCTGGGGACAGAGCACCGGGGAGCTGTTTTTT	CASSPWGQSTGELFF
16	once	TRBJ1-6	.	TRBV6-6	TGTGCCAGCAGTTACTCGATAGGGGGGGGAGGTTCACCCCTCCACTTT	CASSYSIGGGGSPLHF
14	few	TRBJ2-7	TRBD1	TRBV27	TGTGCCAGCAGTTTATGGGACAGACTCTACGAGCAGTACTTC	CASSLWDRLYEQYF
15	.	TRBJ2-1	TRBD2	TRBV6-5	TGTGCCAGCAGCCGTAGCGGGAGCTCTTACAATGAGCAGTTCTTC	CASSRSGSSYNEQFF
14	once	TRBJ1-5	.	TRBV19	TGTGCCAGTAGCATTGCTACAGGGAATCAGCCCCAGCATTTT	CASSIATGNQPQHF
14	few	TRBJ2-7	.	TRBV3-1/TRBV3-2	TGTGCCAGCAGCCCCCAGGACGTACGGAGGGAGCAGTACTTC	CASSPQDVRREQYF
15	.	TRBJ2-5	.	TRBV24-1	TGTGCCACCAGTGATACGAGGACAGCGCAAGAGACCCAGTACTTC	CATSDTRTAQETQYF
15	.	TRBJ2-3	TRBD2	TRBV2	TGTGCCAGCAGTGACGCGGGAGGTAGCACAGATACGCAGTATTTT	CASSDAGGSTDTQYF
15	.	TRBJ2-3	TRBD2	TRBV7-2	TGTGCCAGCAGCCTACTAGCGGGAAGGTTAGGTACGCAGTATTTT	CASSLLAGRLGTQYF
14	.	TRBJ2-7	.	TRBV7-9	TGTGCCAGCAGCTTAGTATCTAGCGACCACGAGCAGTACTTC	CASSLVSSDHEQYF
14	.	TRBJ2-7	.	TRBV4-3	TGCGCCAGCAGCCAAGACAGAAGCTCCTACGAGCAGTACTTC	CASSQDRSSYEQYF
18	.	TRBJ1-2	TRBD1	TRBV6-2/TRBV6-3	TGTGCCAGCAGTCCACAGGGGGCGCGGTCGGCCATCCCGTATGGCTACACCTTC	CASSPQGARSAIPYGYTF
13	.	TRBJ1-2	.	TRBV30	TGTGCCTGCCAATACGGGGGAGGCTATGGCTACACCTTC	CACQYGGGYGYTF
14	.	TRBJ1-2	TRBD1	TRBV28	TGTGCCAGCAGTCCTGACAGGGCGAACTATGGCTACACCTTC	CASSPDRANYGYTF
13	.	TRBJ2-7	.	TRBV7-6	TGTGCCAGCAGCTCAGGACAACTTTACGAGCAGTACTTC	CASSSGQLYEQYF
17	.	TRBJ2-7	TRBD1	TRBV7-8	TGTGCCAGCAGCCACAAAAGGCCGGGACAGGGTGGCTACGAGCAGTACTTC	CASSHKRPGQGGYEQYF
18	.	TRBJ1-4	TRBD1	TRBV13	TGTGCCAGCAGCCCCCTTGCGGCCGGGACAGGGCTAAATGAAAAACTGTTTTTT	CASSPLAAGTGLNEKLFF
15	.	TRBJ2-4	.	TRBV9	TGTGCCAGCAGCCACGGGCAGGAGGGCCTTGACATTCAGTACTTC	CASSHGQEGLDIQYF
14	.	TRBJ2-7	TRBD1	TRBV9	TGTGCCAGCAGCCCCGGGACAGGGTCCCACGAGCAGTACTTC	CASSPGTGSHEQYF
15	.	TRBJ1-6	.	TRBV6-4	TGTGCCAGCAGTGACTGGGCAGGGGCTAATTCACCCCTCCACTTT	CASSDWAGANSPLHF
16	.	TRBJ1-3	.	TRBV27	TGTGCCAGCAGTTTAAGCCAGGCTTTCTCTGGAAACACCATATATTTT	CASSLSQAFSGNTIYF
13	.	TRBJ2-1	.	TRBV24-1	TGTGCCACCAGGGGCGGGGCCTACAATGAGCAGTTCTTC	CATRGGAYNEQFF
18	.	TRBJ2-3	TRBD2	TRBV13	TGTGCCAGCAGCCCCCGTAGTAGCGGGAGGCTACGTCCAGATACGCAGTATTTT	CASSPRSSGRLRPDTQYF
17	.	TRBJ2-1	TRBD2	TRBV4-3	TGCGCCAGCAGCCCGGGACTAGCGGGAGGGTCCTACAATGAGCAGTTCTTC	CASSPGLAGGSYNEQFF
15	.	TRBJ2-1	.	TRBV5-1	TGCGCCAGCAGCTTCGTGGCAGGGGGGTACAATGAGCAGTTCTTC	CASSFVAGGYNEQFF
14	.	TRBJ2-7	TRBD1	TRBV6-6	TGTGCCAGCAGTTACTCACAGGGGACACACGAGCAGTACTTC	CASSYSQGTHEQYF
15	.	TRBJ2-3	.	TRBV4-3	TGCGCCAGCAGCCCCTCCGGGAGCAGCACAGATACGCAGTATTTT	CASSPSGSSTDTQYF
11	.	TRBJ1-2	TRBD1	TRBV6-5	TGTGCCACCGGGACAGAGTATGGCTACACCTTC	CATGTEYGYTF
15	.	TRBJ2-7	TRBD1	TRBV3-1/TRBV3-2	TGTGCCAGCAGCCAAGGGACAGGGCCCTCCTACGAGCAGTACTTC	CASSQGTGPSYEQYF
13	.	TRBJ2-7	.	TRBV30	TGTGCCTGGAGTGAACAGGCTTCCTACGAGCAGTACTTC	CAWSEQASYEQYF
14	.	TRBJ2-7	TRBD1	TRBV28	TGTGCCAGCAGTTTCAGGGGACAGGGGACCGAGCAGTACTTC	CASSFRGQGTEQYF
13	.	TRBJ1-3	.	TRBV7-3	TGTGCCAGCAGCGGAGGCCTTGGAAACACCATATATTTT	CASSGGLGNTIYF
16	.	TRBJ1-5	.	TRBV6-2/TRBV6-3	TGTGCCAGCAGTTATGGGGGCAGGGTTGGCAATCAGCCCCAGCATTTT	CASSYGGRVGNQPQHF
16	.	TRBJ2-5	TRBD2	TRBV30	TGTGCCTGGAGTAAGTTAGCGGGGCGAGAATATTTGACCCAGTACTTC	CAWSKLAGREYLTQYF
14	.	TRBJ2-1	.	TRBV5-1	TGCGCCAGCAGCTTGGGACGGGTATACAATGAGCAGTTCTTC	CASSLGRVYNEQFF
15	once	TRBJ1-2	.	TRBV6-5	TGTGCCAGCAGTTACCTTACAGGGAGCGCTAGTGGCTACACCTTC	CASSYLTGSASGYTF
16	.	TRBJ2-7	TRBD2	TRBV6-6	TGTGCCAGCAGTTACCCCAAGACTAGCGGGTACTACGAGCAGTACTTC	CASSYPKTSGYYEQYF
14	.	TRBJ1-5	TRBD1	TRBV6-6	TGTGCCAGCAGACCGACAGGGAACAATCAGCCCCAGCATTTT	CASRPTGNNQPQHF
16	.	TRBJ2-2	TRBD2	TRBV10-3	TGTGCCATCAGTGAGCCTAGGACTAGCGGAACCGGGGAGCTGTTTTTT	CAISEPRTSGTGELFF